This is a list of T cell receptor beta chains from one sample in a study of control samples from healthy donors and cancer patients. The protocol was immunoSEQ multiplex PCR, while the TCRdb copy is restricted to in-frame clones and leaves out a portion. The repertoire has over 70,000 clones, 85% to 90% of them found once; the top ten carry 7.5% to 8%. Sequenced input: blood. These receptors all come from an older woman in good health. Both conserved end residues are part of each CDR3. Fields, in order: V gene, J gene, CDR3 protein.

TRBV29-1	TRBJ2-1	CSVRDREYYNEQFF
TRBV15	TRBJ2-5	CATSRGWGGQETQYF
TRBV3-1/TRBV3-2	TRBJ1-1	CASSPRGGGTEAFF
TRBV19	TRBJ2-3	CASSPGFPTDTQYF
TRBV6-1	TRBJ2-1	CASSFASGSYNEQFF
TRBV5-4	TRBJ2-3	CASSLPRTLGTQYF
TRBV2	TRBJ2-1	CASRREDAPPRLF
TRBV3-1/TRBV3-2	TRBJ2-4	CASSQVRQAANIQYF
TRBV7-9	TRBJ1-1	CASSLPTRNTEAFF
TRBV18	TRBJ2-1	CASSLTGGYNEQFF
TRBV28	TRBJ1-2	CASASSDYGYTF
TRBV27	TRBJ2-2	CASSLGRYFGGELFF
TRBV7-9	TRBJ1-6	CASSLAGAYNSPLHF
TRBV11-1	TRBJ2-7	CASSLNFGLEQYF
TRBV11-2	TRBJ1-2	CASSRTGNGYTF
TRBV28	TRBJ2-7	CASRSGQSYYEQYF
TRBV7-6	TRBJ1-3	CASSPRGGRSGNTIYF
TRBV4-1	TRBJ2-2	CASSQGLAGVGELFF
TRBV5-1	TRBJ1-3	CASSLDGNSGNTIYF
TRBV2	TRBJ1-5	CASSETGGYQPQHF
TRBV5-1	TRBJ1-1	CASSPNFGRDTEAFF
TRBV29-1	TRBJ1-1	CSVVSHTEAFF
TRBV2	TRBJ1-1	CASNPHRGRAFF
TRBV11-3	TRBJ1-1	CASSLGGDRRTEAFF
TRBV9	TRBJ2-3	CASSVESAGGATDTQYF
TRBV18	TRBJ2-3	CAGSLGLAGEGDTQYF
TRBV5-5	TRBJ2-5	CASSLLPGLGDETQYF
TRBV7-9	TRBJ1-2	CASTLGGGTGYTF
TRBV5-4	TRBJ1-2	CASSPDREEGYTF
TRBV27	TRBJ2-7	CASSSRTGGGFEQYF
TRBV7-9	TRBJ1-5	CASRRSGQGNQPQHF
TRBV18	TRBJ2-7	CASSPGLAGTTYEQYF
TRBV19	TRBJ2-1	CASSAGLAGGREQFF
TRBV7-3	TRBJ2-2	CASSYRNTGELFF
TRBV6-2/TRBV6-3	TRBJ2-7	CASSYRRTGLSYEQYF
TRBV4-1	TRBJ2-2	CASERGLNTGELFF
TRBV14	TRBJ2-2	CASSQERRTGELFF
TRBV6-5	TRBJ1-5	CASSQHRGLNQPQHF
TRBV6-5	TRBJ2-7	CASDRDSNLEQYF
TRBV5-1	TRBJ2-1	CASSLFRANEQFF
TRBV19	TRBJ1-1	CASSIEVRGRGTEAFF
TRBV7-2	TRBJ1-5	CASSSSPRGGQPQHF
TRBV7-9	TRBJ1-3	CASSLGNTIYF
TRBV7-8	TRBJ1-5	CASSVDQGASNQPQHF
TRBV28	TRBJ1-5	CASSIKRGRNQPQHF
TRBV9	TRBJ2-7	CASSEGLAVNEQYF
TRBV5-1	TRBJ1-2	CASSRRQGSGGYTF
TRBV6-2/TRBV6-3	TRBJ1-5	CASSPAAWGLSSQPQHF
TRBV9	TRBJ1-2	CASSANPANYGYTF
TRBV4-3	TRBJ2-3	CASSQDPTGGGSDTQYF
TRBV28	TRBJ2-7	CASTPSPSGAYEQYF